This T cell receptor beta chain was found in a study of early T cells in non-severe SARS-CoV-2 infection. For the study at large: Sequencing targeted bulk RNA from unsorted whole blood, leaving chains unpaired.

Of note for this clonotype: The target antigen is unknown.

Each cDNA molecule carried a unique molecular identifier. TCRdb re-derived calls from the 5' RACE reads in MiXCR, one entry per CDR3 protein. Of 83,000 or so distinct CDR3 sequences listed, about 10% are singletons. The study, taken as a whole, reports: Missing private and CD4 specificities, VDJdb matching favored anti-spike CD8 responses.

V was shortened by 6 bases and J by 8 bases, with 22 bases between the two germline ends. From germline, CDR1 is MDHEN and CDR2 SYDVKM. The CDR3 runs to 15 residues. The J gene is TRBJ1-2, the V gene TRBV28; D perhaps matches TRBD1 (6 bases). Sequencing used whole blood, obtained at baseline. This sequence originates from an adult who was a healthcare worker with PCR-confirmed SARS-CoV-2 infection or an uninfected control (not recorded which). The CDR3: CASSPDRQGLLGYTF. CDR3 sequence (DNA): TGTGCCAGCAGCCCCGACAGGCAAGGGTTATTAGGCTACACCTTC.